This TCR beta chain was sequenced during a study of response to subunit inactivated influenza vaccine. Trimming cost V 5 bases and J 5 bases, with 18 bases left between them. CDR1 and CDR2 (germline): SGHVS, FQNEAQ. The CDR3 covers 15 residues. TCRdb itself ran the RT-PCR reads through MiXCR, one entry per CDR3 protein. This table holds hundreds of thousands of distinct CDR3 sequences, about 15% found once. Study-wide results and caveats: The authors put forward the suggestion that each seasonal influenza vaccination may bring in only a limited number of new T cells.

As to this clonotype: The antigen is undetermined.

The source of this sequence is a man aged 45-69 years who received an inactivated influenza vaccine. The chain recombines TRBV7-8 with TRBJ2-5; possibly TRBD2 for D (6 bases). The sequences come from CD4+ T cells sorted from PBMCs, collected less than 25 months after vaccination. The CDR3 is CASSRGWTPGETQYF. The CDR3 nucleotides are TGTGCCAGCAGCCGGGGGTGGACCCCTGGGGAGACCCAGTACTTC.